A single sample gave rise to the 18 T cell receptor beta chains below, sequenced in a study of T-cell memory formation after mild COVID-19. MiXCR, applied by TCRdb to the 5' RACE reads, yields one record per CDR3 protein. The sample carries hundreds of thousands of distinct CDR3 sequences, about a fifth recorded once. The source material was PBMCs or a T cell subset sorted from them (not recorded which). The receptors shown here come from an adult woman who had mild COVID-19 (a few samples of this study predate the infection). Cell type and time point are not known.

The V gene is TRBV5-1, the J gene TRBJ2-4; the match to TRBD1 covers 7 bases. The germline V gene encodes CDR1 SGHRS and CDR2 YFSETQ. The CDR3 runs 14 residues. The V gene end was trimmed by 1 base and the J gene end by 3 bases; junction bases not matched to a gene: 1. DNA for the CDR3: TGCGCCAGCAGCTTGACAGGGGACAAAAACATTCAGTACTTC. It translates to CASSLTGDKNIQYF.

The chain is built from TRBV29-1 and TRBJ2-7, with 8 bases fitting TRBD1. CDR1 and CDR2 (germline): SQVTM, ANQGSEA. The trim removed 6 bases at V and 3 bases at J, leaving 7 bases unmatched. This CDR3 contains 13 residues. CDR3 region: CSVQQGANYEQYF. Here the CDR3 DNA reads TGCAGCGTCCAGCAGGGGGCGAACTACGAGCAGTACTTC.

This chain connects TRBV3-1 to TRBJ2-2; the D is unclear. Trimming took off 1 base at V and 1 base at J, with 13 bases between the two ends. Germline CDR1 and CDR2: LGHDT and YNNKEL (reference sequence). CDR3 length: 17 residues. For the CDR3, the DNA is TGTGCCAGCAGCCAAGTCAGGAACTACCTGAACACCGGGGAGCTGTTTTTT. Translating gives CASSQVRNYLNTGELFF. The entire variable domain, with the rest obtained from reference TRBV3-1 and TRBJ2-2, is as follows: DTAVSQTPKYLVTQMGNDKSIKCEQNLGHDTMYWYKQDSKKFLKIMFSYNNKELIINETVPNRFSPKSPDKAHLNLHINSLELGDSAVYFCASSQVRNYLNTGELFFGEGSRLTVL.

This clonotype was observed a few times. V and J are TRBV20-1 and TRBJ1-1; D is unclear. The CDR3 loop spans 14 amino acids. Germline-derived CDR1 and CDR2 are DFQATT and SNEGSKA (reference sequence). V was trimmed by 6 bases and J by 5 bases, leaving 19 bases between them. The CDR3 loop is CSAQTAEGWTEAFF. The CDR3 coding sequence is TGCAGTGCCCAGACTGCGGAAGGGTGGACTGAAGCTTTCTTT.

Concerning this clonotype: Here the CDR3 omits its conserved ending phenylalanine or tryptophan, so a read error is the likely source. The DNA is left out, because the CDR3 cannot be placed on it with certainty; the CDR3 is given as TCRdb lists it. V and J are TRBV7-9 and TRBJ1-4; the DNA was not used to check the table's D call, TRBD1. The CDR3 is 10 amino acids in total, end residues counted. Germline CDR1 and CDR2: SEHNR and FQNEAQ (reference sequence). CDR3 sequence reads: CASSPHQGAV.

This clonotype has only a few counts. This rearrangement joins TRBV7-6 to TRBJ2-7; a weak D match, TRBD1 (5 bases). Germline V gives CDR1 SGHVS, CDR2 FNYEAQ. The CDR3 has 13 residues. V lost 5 bases to trimming and J lost 5 bases, with 13 bases between them. The CDR3 DNA is TGTGCCAGCAGCCCAGGGCCGGACCACGAGCAGTACTTC. Residues: CASSPGPDHEQYF.

This clonotype was counted only a few times. This chain connects TRBV20-1 to TRBJ1-6; tentative D call: TRBD1 (5 bases). The CDR3 extends over 14 amino acids. Deletions cut 1 base from V and 6 bases from J, with 10 bases between. The V gene's germline CDR1 is DFQATT and CDR2 SNEGSKA (reference sequence). CDR3 DNA: TGCAGTGCTAGAGTCGGGGGACCTAATTCACCCCTCCACTTT. It encodes CSARVGGPNSPLHF.

This clonotype occurred a few times. This sequence joins TRBV5-1 and TRBJ2-7; D gene ambiguous. The CDR3 is 16 residues long. Trimming cost V 4 bases and J 1 base, with 18 bases left between them. The V gene's germline CDR1 is SGHRS and CDR2 YFSETQ. This CDR3 reads CASSLRRQDASYEQYF. As DNA, the CDR3 is TGCGCCAGCAGCCTTCGAAGGCAGGACGCGTCCTACGAGCAGTACTTC. Combining the CDR3 with reference TRBV5-1 and TRBJ2-7 gives the whole variable domain KAGVTQTPRYLIKTRGQQVTLSCSPISGHRSVSWYQQTPGQGLQFLFEYFSETQRNKGNFPGRFSGRQFSNSRSEMNVSTLELGDSALYLCASSLRRQDASYEQYFGPGTRLTVT.

This sequence joins TRBV5-4 and TRBJ2-6; unclear D gene. The CDR3 spans 16 residues. The ends were cut back, 3 bases at V and 2 bases at J, with 12 bases in the middle. Germline CDR1 and CDR2: SGHNT and YYREEE (reference sequence). The CDR3 coding sequence is TGTGCCAGCAGCTCACCCGACTTGGCTGGGGCCAACGTCCTGACTTTC. Translated: CASSSPDLAGANVLTF. Variable domain in full (rest from reference TRBV5-4 and TRBJ2-6): ETGVTQSPTHLIKTRGQQVTLRCSSQSGHNTVSWYQQALGQGPQFIFQYYREEENGRGNFPPRFSGLQFPNYSSELNVNALELDDSALYLCASSSPDLAGANVLTFGAGSRLTVL.

This sequence joins TRBV20-1 and TRBJ2-1; 8 bases map to TRBD2. The germline V gene has CDR1 DFQATT and CDR2 SNEGSKA (reference sequence). This CDR3 is 13 amino acids long. With 6 bases clipped from V and 5 bases from J, the junction kept 6 bases outside the gene matches. CDR3 sequence: CSAGSGENNEQFF. The CDR3 DNA follows: TGCAGTGCCGGTAGCGGGGAGAACAATGAGCAGTTCTTC.

The rearrangement uses TRBV5-1 and TRBJ1-1, with TRBD1 as a possible D gene (5 bases). The CDR3 spans 13 residues. Trimming took off 2 bases at V and 3 bases at J, with 8 bases between the two ends. Germline assignment: CDR1 SGHRS and CDR2 YFSETQ. CDR3 amino acids: CASSFTTDTEAFF. CDR3 in DNA: TGCGCCAGCAGCTTCACGACAGACACTGAAGCTTTCTTT.

This chain connects TRBV27 to TRBJ2-7, with TRBD2 matching 8 bases. The CDR3 has 15 amino acids. V gave up 5 bases and J gave up 3 bases; unmatched junction bases: 9. CDR1 and CDR2 from the germline V gene are MNHEY and SMNVEV (reference sequence). Here the CDR3 reads CASSPTGLEGYEQYF. As DNA, the CDR3 is TGTGCCAGCAGTCCAACGGGACTAGAGGGCTACGAGCAGTACTTC.

The rearrangement links TRBV30 to TRBJ2-1; D gene unclear. The CDR3 loop spans 15 amino acids. V lost 5 bases and J lost 4, with 18 bases in between. Germline CDR1 and CDR2: GTSNPN and SVGIG (reference sequence). The CDR3 spells CAWLRREEKYNEQFF. CDR3 nucleotides: TGTGCCTGGTTGCGTAGGGAAGAAAAATACAATGAGCAGTTCTTC. The variable domain in full, with the rest retrieved from reference TRBV30 and TRBJ2-1, is SQTIHQWPATLVQPVGSPLSLECTVEGTSNPNLYWYRQAAGRGLQLLFYSVGIGQISSEVPQNLSASRPQDRQFILSSKKLLLSDSGFYLCAWLRREEKYNEQFFGPGTRLTVL.

The CDR3 bases are TGCGCCAGCAGCTTCATGACCGGGGGTAACACCGGGGAGCTGTTTTTT. It yields the protein CASSFMTGGNTGELFF. The chain joins TRBV5-1 to TRBJ2-2; D possibly corresponds to TRBD2 (6 bases). The germline gives CDR1 SGHRS, CDR2 YFSETQ. The CDR3 sequence is 16 residues long. The V end lost 2 bases, the J end lost 2 bases, and 13 bases lay between the germline ends.

This rearrangement joins TRBV6-2 or TRBV6-3 to TRBJ2-1; 10 bases align to TRBD2. V gave up 7 bases and J gave up 4 bases; unmatched junction bases: 7. The CDR3 has 15 amino acids. Germline-derived CDR1 and CDR2 are MNHEY and SVGEGT. CDR3 sequence (DNA): TGTGCCAGCAAAGGAGAGCGGGAGGGATACAATGAGCAGTTCTTC. Protein sequence: CASKGEREGYNEQFF.

In its sample, this clonotype was seen a few times. The genes are TRBV10-3 and TRBJ2-3, with 12 bases lining up with TRBD2. The V gene end was trimmed by 10 bases and the J gene end by 2 bases; junction bases not matched to a gene: 1. CDR3 length equals 13 residues. Germline assignment: CDR1 ENHRY and CDR2 SYGVKD. CDR3 DNA sequence: TGTGCCAGACTAGCGGGGGACACAGATACGCAGTATTTT. It specifies CARLAGDTDTQYF.

The CDR3, as DNA: TGTGCCAGCAGTTTGGTGGTGCCCTACGAGCAGTACTTC. Its protein product is CASSLVVPYEQYF. This rearrangement joins TRBV12-3 or TRBV12-4 to TRBJ2-7, with D unclear. This CDR3 contains 13 residues. V lost 3 bases to trimming and J lost 2 bases, with 8 bases between them.

The sample holds a few counts of this clonotype. The chain joins TRBV4-1 to TRBJ2-2; 10 bases agree with TRBD2. Germline V gene sequence: CDR1 MGHRA, CDR2 YSYEKL. After removal of 4 bases from V and 6 bases from J, the junction contained 8 bases not matched to a gene. CDR3 length: 16 residues. CDR3 residues: CASSLPGLASSGELFF. CDR3 nucleotides: TGCGCCAGCAGCCTTCCGGGACTAGCGTCGTCCGGGGAGCTGTTTTTT.